A selection of T cell receptor beta chains follows, all from one sample in a study of CD8 T cells in ankylosing spondylitis. TCRdb re-called the 5' RACE reads with MiXCR, one entry per CDR3 protein. Of 450,000 to 550,000 distinct CDR3 sequences in the sample, under 5.5% were seen once. The sample taken for sequencing was blood, either unsorted or a sorted T cell fraction (not recorded which). These receptors all come from a male donor with ankylosing spondylitis. CDR3s include the opening cysteine and the closing phenylalanine or tryptophan. A D gene is named only where the DNA matches it firmly. Only part of the rows carry a size: once, few, many, or a class if the clone is expanded.

>TRBJ1-1|many|TRBV9|NA
TGTGCCAGCACGGGGGCCGCGCGGACTGAAGCTTTCTTT
CASTGAARTEAFF
>TRBJ2-1|many|TRBV12-3/TRBV12-4|TRBD2
TGTGCCAGCAGTATCCTAGCGGGCTCATACAATGAGCAGTTCTTC
CASSILAGSYNEQFF
>TRBJ2-7|NA|TRBV5-1|TRBD1
TGCGCCAGTAAAGCCGGGACAGGGGGCGGCGAGCAGTACTTC
CASKAGTGGGEQYF
>TRBJ2-5|few|TRBV7-9|NA
TGTGCCAGCAGCCCCGTCGGTGGATACCAAGAGACCCAGTACTTC
CASSPVGGYQETQYF
>TRBJ2-2|many|TRBV4-3|NA
TGCGCCAGCAGCCCCCAATCGGGCGGCTTTACCGGGGAGCTGTTTTTT
CASSPQSGGFTGELFF
>TRBJ2-3|many|TRBV6-1|NA
TGTGCCAGCAATAGCCGGGACATCACAGATACGCAGTATTTT
CASNSRDITDTQYF
>TRBJ2-2|many|TRBV7-9|NA
TGTGCCAGCAGCTTAGTACACGGAGACCGGGACACCGGGGAGCTGTTTTTT
CASSLVHGDRDTGELFF
>TRBJ2-7|many|TRBV9|NA
TGTGCCAGCAGCGGTGATCTAGGGGACGAGCAGTACTTC
CASSGDLGDEQYF
>TRBJ2-7|many|TRBV11-2|NA
TGTGCCAGCAGCCCAAACAGGGACGAGCAGTACTTC
CASSPNRDEQYF
>TRBJ1-1|many|TRBV7-2|NA
TGTGCCTATAAGTGGCAGCCGAACACTGAAGCTTTCTTT
CAYKWQPNTEAFF
>TRBJ2-6|many|TRBV27|NA
TGTGCCAGCAGTTCACTAGAAGCTGGGGCCAACGTCCTGACTTTC
CASSSLEAGANVLTF
>TRBJ1-5|many|TRBV7-8|NA
TGTGCCAGCAGTCTAGCCGGAGGCCTGAGCAATCAGCCCCAGCATTTT
CASSLAGGLSNQPQHF
>TRBJ1-2|many|TRBV7-9|NA
TGTGCCAGCAGCCCGGGACTGGGGGAGGGCTACACCTTC
CASSPGLGEGYTF
>TRBJ2-3|many|TRBV6-1|TRBD2
TGTGCCAGCACGGGCACGGCGGGAGAGAGCACAGATACGCAGTATTTT
CASTGTAGESTDTQYF
>TRBJ2-1|many|TRBV7-9|TRBD2
TGTGCCAGCCCACGGGGACTAGCATACAATGAGCAGTTCTTC
CASPRGLAYNEQFF
>TRBJ2-7|NA|TRBV6-2/TRBV6-3|TRBD1
TGTTCACAGGGGACCTACTACGAGCAGTACTTC
CSQGTYYEQYF
>TRBJ1-4|many|TRBV20-1|NA
TGCAGTGCTAGTAACGGGGTGAATAGAGAAAAACTGTTTTTT
CSASNGVNREKLFF
>TRBJ1-5|many|TRBV4-2|TRBD1
TGTGCCAGCAGCCGAGGGGGCCAGGCCGGCAATCAGCCCCAGCATTTT
CASSRGGQAGNQPQHF
>TRBJ2-1|few|TRBV9|TRBD2
TGTGCCAGCAGCCCCAGAGGACTAGCGGGGGGGAATGAGCAGTTCTTC
CASSPRGLAGGNEQFF
>TRBJ2-1|NA|TRBV6-2/TRBV6-3|NA
TGTGCCAGCAGGGGTATCGGACGGGTAGTAGGGTTCTTC
CASRGIGRVVGFF
>TRBJ2-1|many|TRBV20-1|TRBD2
TGCAGTGCTAGAGATGTGGGAGGGCCCCTTGACACACACAATGAGCAGTTCTTC
CSARDVGGPLDTHNEQFF
>TRBJ2-1|NA|TRBV7-3|TRBD2
TGTGCCAGCAGCTTAACCCGGACTAGCGGGGGTCAAGAGCAGTTCTTC
CASSLTRTSGGQEQFF
>TRBJ1-4|NA|TRBV5-1|NA
TGCGCCAGCAGCCGGGGTCTTAATGAAAAACTGTTTTTT
CASSRGLNEKLFF
>TRBJ2-1|NA|TRBV25-1|NA
TGTGCCAGCAGTGATTCCGGGGAAGGGGACAATGAGCAGTTCTTC
CASSDSGEGDNEQFF
>TRBJ1-5|NA|TRBV7-9|TRBD1
TGTGCCAGCAGCTTAGCGGACAGGGGGCCTGGCAATCAGCCCCAGCATTTT
CASSLADRGPGNQPQHF
>TRBJ1-6|many|TRBV7-2|NA
TGTGCCAGCAGCCCAGGGTGGAGCAATTCACCCCTCCACTTT
CASSPGWSNSPLHF
>TRBJ2-1|NA|TRBV20-1|NA
TGCAGTGCTAGCGGGTTCAGCTCCTACAATGAGCAGTTCTTC
CSASGFSSYNEQFF
>TRBJ2-1|few|TRBV9|TRBD2
TGTGCCAGCAGCGTAGGTAGCGGGGGTTTCGATGAGCAGTTCTTC
CASSVGSGGFDEQFF
>TRBJ1-6|many|TRBV10-3|NA
TGTGCCACCTACGGCCAGGGGCCCCTATCTGAAAATTCACCCCTCCACTTT
CATYGQGPLSENSPLHF
>TRBJ1-5|many|TRBV15|NA
TGTGCCACCAGCAGAGATTCGGCGGCAAATCAGCCCCAGCATTTT
CATSRDSAANQPQHF
>TRBJ1-1|many|TRBV24-1|NA
TGTGCCACCAGCTCGACGGGAATGAACACTGAAGCTTTCTTT
CATSSTGMNTEAFF
>TRBJ2-1|many|TRBV7-6|TRBD1
TGTGCCAGCAGCCAACGGACAGGGGTATCAGGCGATGAGCAGTTCTTC
CASSQRTGVSGDEQFF
>TRBJ1-2|many|TRBV7-9|NA
TGTGCCAGCAGCCTTCGACCCTATGGCTACACCTTC
CASSLRPYGYTF
>TRBJ2-7|many|TRBV20-1|NA
TGCAGGGCGACTGGGCCGTACGAGCAGTACTTC
CRATGPYEQYF
>TRBJ2-7|few|TRBV20-1|TRBD2
TGCAGTGCCCCCCTAGCGGTGGCCTACGAGCAGTACTTC
CSAPLAVAYEQYF
>TRBJ2-1|few|TRBV4-3|TRBD2
TGCGCCAGCAGCCCTCAACTAGCGGGAGACTCCTACAATGAGCAGTTCTTC
CASSPQLAGDSYNEQFF
>TRBJ2-1|NA|TRBV9|NA
TGTGCCAGCAGCTTATCCCATGAGCAGTTCTTC
CASSLSHEQFF
>TRBJ2-5|many|TRBV15|NA
TGTGCCACCAGCAGCTTGTTATATAACCAAGAGACCCAGTACTTC
CATSSLLYNQETQYF
>TRBJ1-2|many|TRBV20-1|TRBD1
TGCAGGGTGGGACAGGGGGCACCAGCAAACTATGGCTACACCTTC
CRVGQGAPANYGYTF
>TRBJ1-1|many|TRBV5-1|NA
TGCGCCAGCAGCTCCTTCGGGCCCTCGGCTACTGAAGCTTTCTTT
CASSSFGPSATEAFF
>TRBJ2-3|few|TRBV20-1|NA
TGCAGTGCTAGGGCAAGGGACTCCACGCAGTATTTT
CSARARDSTQYF
>TRBJ1-6|many|TRBV5-1|NA
TGCGCCAGCAGCTTTGACCCAGGCGCAGCGGCACCCCTCCACTTT
CASSFDPGAAAPLHF
>TRBJ1-2|many|TRBV12-3/TRBV12-4|NA
TGTGCCAGCAGTTTAGGGGGCAGCCGGGGAGGCTACACCTTC
CASSLGGSRGGYTF
>TRBJ2-3|many|TRBV12-3/TRBV12-4|NA
TGTGCCAGCAGTTTTTCTAGGGGCACAGATACGCAGTATTTT
CASSFSRGTDTQYF
>TRBJ2-1|many|TRBV10-2|TRBD2
TGCGCCAGCACTAGCTTCCGGGGGGGTCCCTACAATGAGCAGTTCTTC
CASTSFRGGPYNEQFF
>TRBJ2-7|many|TRBV27|NA
TGTGCCAGCAGTTATAGGACAAAGGCTGGGGGCGAGCAGTACTTC
CASSYRTKAGGEQYF
>TRBJ1-2|many|TRBV7-9|NA
TGTGCCAGCAGCTTTAAGAACACAGCTAACTATGGCTACACCTTC
CASSFKNTANYGYTF
>TRBJ2-1|many|TRBV7-6|NA
TGTGCCAGCAGCATCTACCGGGAGCAGTTCTTC
CASSIYREQFF
>TRBJ1-5|many|TRBV20-1|NA
TGCAGTGCTAAAGACGGCAATCAGCCCCAGCATTTT
CSAKDGNQPQHF
>TRBJ2-7|many|TRBV27|TRBD2
TGTGCCAGCAGGGCGGGGACTAGCGGGGGTTACGAGCAGTACTTC
CASRAGTSGGYEQYF
>TRBJ1-4|few|TRBV12-3/TRBV12-4|NA
TGTGCCAGCAGTCCCCTCGGGGAGGGCAATGAAAAACTGTTTTTT
CASSPLGEGNEKLFF
>TRBJ2-6|NA|TRBV7-7|TRBD2
TGTGCTAGCAGCGCCCTAGCGGGGGCGCCTGGGGCCAACGTCCTGACTTTC
CASSALAGAPGANVLTF
>TRBJ2-7|few|TRBV10-3|NA
TGTGCCGTCCGCCGGGACTTCGAATCAAGAGAGCAGTACTTC
CAVRRDFESREQYF
>TRBJ2-5|many|TRBV5-1|TRBD2
TGCGCCAGCAGCTACCAGCCAGCGGGGGGGGAAGAGACCCAGTACTTC
CASSYQPAGGEETQYF
>TRBJ2-1|many|TRBV6-5|TRBD1
TGTGCCAGCAGTTACCCCACCGGACAGGGAGGACGGGATGAGCAGTTCTTC
CASSYPTGQGGRDEQFF
>TRBJ1-1|many|TRBV5-1|NA
TGCGCCAGCAGCCCGGGACACCAGGGAGCTGAAGCTTTCTTT
CASSPGHQGAEAFF
>TRBJ2-7|many|TRBV20-1|TRBD2
TGCAGTGCTAGGGATAGCGGGGGGTCCACCTACGAGCAGTACTTC
CSARDSGGSTYEQYF
>TRBJ2-7|many|TRBV12-3/TRBV12-4|TRBD2
TGTGCCAGCAGTTTAGATAGTACTAGCGGCTCCTACGAGCAGTACTTC
CASSLDSTSGSYEQYF